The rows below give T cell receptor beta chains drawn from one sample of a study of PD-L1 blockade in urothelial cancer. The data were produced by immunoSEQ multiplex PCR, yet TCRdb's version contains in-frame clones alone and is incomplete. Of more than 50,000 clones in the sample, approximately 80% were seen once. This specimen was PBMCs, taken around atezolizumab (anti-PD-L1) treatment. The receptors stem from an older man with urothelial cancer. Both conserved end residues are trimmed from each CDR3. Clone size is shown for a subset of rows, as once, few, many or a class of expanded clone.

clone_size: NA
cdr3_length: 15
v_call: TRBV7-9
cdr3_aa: ASSLGHGTGGNQPQH

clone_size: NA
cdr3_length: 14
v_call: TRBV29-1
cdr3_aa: SVAGLAGGVQETQY

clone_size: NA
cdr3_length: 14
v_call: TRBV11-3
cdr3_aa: ASSLGGGRSHDEQY

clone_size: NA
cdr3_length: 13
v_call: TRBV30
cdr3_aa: AWSVPVGARETQY

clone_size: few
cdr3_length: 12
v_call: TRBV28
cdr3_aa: ASRPSGLLYEQY

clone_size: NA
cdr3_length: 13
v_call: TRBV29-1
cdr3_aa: SVGTGTSAQDGQF

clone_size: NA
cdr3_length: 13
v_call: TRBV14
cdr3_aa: ASSQGQGWSGELF

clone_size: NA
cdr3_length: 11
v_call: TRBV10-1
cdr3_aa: ASSDNRVYIQY

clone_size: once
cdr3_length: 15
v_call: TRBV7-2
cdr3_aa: ASSLPSGRAHQETQY

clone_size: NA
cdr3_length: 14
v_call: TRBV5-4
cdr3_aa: ASSGDRGYGQETQY

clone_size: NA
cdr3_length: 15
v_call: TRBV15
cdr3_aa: ATRDPGLAGFGGELF

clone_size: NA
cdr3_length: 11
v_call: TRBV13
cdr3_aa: ASSLLNTGELF

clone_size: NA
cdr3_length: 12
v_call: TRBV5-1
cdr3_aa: ASSSDRQASPLH

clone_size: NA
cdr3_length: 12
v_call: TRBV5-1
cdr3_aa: ASSLPGQKEGYT

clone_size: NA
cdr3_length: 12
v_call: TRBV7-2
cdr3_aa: ASSLAGLESEQF

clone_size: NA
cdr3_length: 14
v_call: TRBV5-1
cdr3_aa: ASSFSSGSTSYEQY

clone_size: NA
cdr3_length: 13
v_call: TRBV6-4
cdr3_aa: ASSVEGQGGQPQH

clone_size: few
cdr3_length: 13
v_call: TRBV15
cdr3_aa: ATSRDPPGATEAF

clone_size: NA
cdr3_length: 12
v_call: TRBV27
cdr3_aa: ASSSTGGPNEQF

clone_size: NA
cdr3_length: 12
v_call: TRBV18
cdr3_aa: ASSPTGTVAEAF

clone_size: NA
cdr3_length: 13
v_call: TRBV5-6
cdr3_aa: ASSLGTSGRGEQF

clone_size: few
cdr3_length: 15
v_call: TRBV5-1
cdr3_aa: ASSLATDGSLGNEQF

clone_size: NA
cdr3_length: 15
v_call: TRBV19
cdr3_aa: ASSGEQTGALNTEAF

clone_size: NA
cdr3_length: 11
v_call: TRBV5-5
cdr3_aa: ASSFTSSDIQY

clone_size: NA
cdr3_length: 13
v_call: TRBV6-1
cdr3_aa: ASSEITGAGAEAF

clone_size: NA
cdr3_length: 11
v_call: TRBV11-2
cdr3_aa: ASSTRVAGEQY

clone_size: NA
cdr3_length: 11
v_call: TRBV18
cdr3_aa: ASSPSDFGEQF

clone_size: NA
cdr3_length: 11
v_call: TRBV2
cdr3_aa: ASSRGQSYGYT

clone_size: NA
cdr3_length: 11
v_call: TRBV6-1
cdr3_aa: ASSPPPEEEAF

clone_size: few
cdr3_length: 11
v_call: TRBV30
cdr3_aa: AWMAGEATEAF